The next 10 T cell receptor beta chains were all read from a single sample in a study of cytomegalovirus exposure and HLA in healthy donors. Primers: 60 Vbeta forward and 13 Jbeta reverse. Only in-frame clones appear in the TCRdb table, and some are missing; sequencing was by immunoSEQ multiplex PCR. The table records some 130,000 clones, over 70% of them present only once. The sequencing input was PBMCs. The receptors were sampled from a man aged 30-40 years in good health and CMV-seronegative.

This sequence joins TRBV6-5 and TRBJ2-1; TRBD2 matches 13 bases. There are 16 residues in the CDR3. Germline CDR1 and CDR2: MNHEY and SVGAGI. After removal of 2 bases from V and 12 bases from J, the junction contained 10 bases not matched to a gene. CDR3 loop: CASSYAQTSGRVGQFF. The CDR3, as DNA: TGTGCCAGCAGTTACGCCCAAACTAGCGGGAGGGTGGGGCAGTTCTTC.

This clone was seen more than once but under ten times. The V gene is TRBV19, the J gene TRBJ1-3; D might be TRBD1 (6 bases). With 7 bases removed from V and 1 base from J, the gap between germline ends came to 17 bases. The CDR3 consists of 16 residues. Germline V gives CDR1 LNHDA, CDR2 SQIVND (reference sequence). CDR3 in amino acids: CASTPAPQGSGNTIYF. CDR3 coding DNA: TGTGCCAGTACCCCCGCCCCTCAGGGGTCTGGAAACACCATATATTTT.

The V and J genes are TRBV29-1 and TRBJ1-5; D perhaps matches TRBD1 (6 bases). The CDR3 loop spans 14 amino acids. From germline, CDR1 is SQVTM and CDR2 ANQGSEA. Trimming stripped 7 bases from V and 0 bases from J, with 13 bases between. In DNA form, the CDR3 reads TGCAGCGCGACCCTAGGGGGTAGCAATCAGCCCCAGCATTTT. Translated, it gives CSATLGGSNQPQHF.

The chain links TRBV29-1 to TRBJ1-2, with D perhaps matching TRBD1 (5 bases). The germline V gene has CDR1 SQVTM and CDR2 ANQGSEA. Trimming pared 6 bases from V and 0 bases from J, leaving 11 bases between. This CDR3 is built from 13 residues. The CDR3 DNA sequence: TGCAGCGTCGGAGCGGGACCTAACTATGGCTACACCTTC. It specifies CSVGAGPNYGYTF. Using reference TRBV29-1 and TRBJ1-2 for the parts outside the CDR3, the full variable domain is SAVISQKPSRDICQRGTSLTIQCQVDSQVTMMFWYRQQPGQSLTLIATANQGSEATYESGFVIDKFPISRPNLTFSTLTVSNMSPEDSSIYLCSVGAGPNYGYTFGSGTRLTVV.

The chain links TRBV6-5 to TRBJ2-3, with TRBD1 matching 8 bases. The CDR3 runs to 15 residues. Trimming at V came to 8 bases and at J to 3 bases, leaving 10 bases not matched to a gene. Germline CDR1 and CDR2: MNHEY and SVGAGI. The CDR3 region has the DNA TGTGCCAGCGTGGGACGGACAGGGAAAACAGATACGCAGTATTTT. It codes for CASVGRTGKTDTQYF.

The chain links TRBV7-2 to TRBJ2-7; 9 nucleotides agree with TRBD1. After removal of 0 bases from V and 4 bases from J, the junction contained 7 bases not matched to a gene. The CDR3 covers 16 residues. Germline lookup yields CDR1 SGHTA and CDR2 FQGNSA. The CDR3 reads CASSLASGTGLYEQYF. The CDR3 bases are TGTGCCAGCAGCTTAGCGTCCGGGACAGGGCTATACGAGCAGTACTTC.

CDR3 in amino acids: CASSWGGVSNTEAFF. The CDR3 coding sequence is TGCGCCAGCAGCTGGGGGGGGGTGTCGAACACTGAAGCTTTCTTT. The chain joins TRBV5-1 to TRBJ1-1; a possible D gene is TRBD1 (5 bases). The CDR3 loop spans 15 amino acids. Trimming took off 3 bases at V and 1 base at J, with 13 bases between the two ends. From germline, CDR1 is SGHRS and CDR2 YFSETQ.

V and J are TRBV15 and TRBJ1-2, with 8 positions matching TRBD1. J was trimmed by 3 bases and V by 0 bases; bases with no gene match: 3. CDR3 length equals 15 residues. Germline-derived CDR1 and CDR2 are LNHNV and YYDKDF (reference sequence). The CDR3 DNA is TGTGCCACCAGCAGAGATTTGGACAGGGACTATGGCTACACCTTC. Translated, it gives CATSRDLDRDYGYTF.

V is TRBV30 and J is TRBJ2-3; 8 bases are shared with TRBD1. The V gene's germline CDR1 is GTSNPN and CDR2 SVGIG (reference sequence). J gave up 2 bases and V 4 bases, and 5 bases lay outside the gene matches. This CDR3 has 14 amino acids. This CDR3 is CAWTPGQATDTQYF. The CDR3 bases are TGTGCCTGGACTCCGGGACAGGCCACAGATACGCAGTATTTT.

A single count supports this clone. V and J are TRBV28 and TRBJ2-7; 7 bases line up with TRBD2. Germline CDR1 reads MDHEN; CDR2 reads SYDVKM. The CDR3 totals 17 residues. The V segment lost 3 bases and the J segment 0 bases; nucleotides outside the gene matches: 11. The CDR3 nucleotides are TGTGCCAGCAGTTTGACCCCCCAACTAGCGATCTCCTACGAGCAGTACTTC. Protein product: CASSLTPQLAISYEQYF.